This T cell receptor (beta chain) was captured by sequencing in a study of neoadjuvant anti-PD-1 for oral cavity cancer. Whole-study results and caveats: PBMC Gini-index clonality exceeded responders' in non-responders post-nivolumab.

CDR3 length: 13 amino acids. Germline V lookup: CDR1 SGDLS, CDR2 YYNGEE. Trimming stripped 0 bases from V and 10 bases from J, with 11 bases between. About this clone: Antigen specificity is unknown.

Assay: immunoSEQ multiplex PCR; the TCRdb copy retains only in-frame clones and omits some. The profile shows 11,000 to 15,000 clones, 65% to 80% of them singletons. Time point given: after neoadjuvant nivolumab, at surgical resection. The receptor was derived from a person between 40 and 85 years old with oral cavity squamous cell carcinoma. Source: PBMCs, taken after nivolumab (anti-PD-1) treatment. V usage is TRBV9 and J usage is TRBJ2-1, with D possibly TRBD2 on 6 matching bases. The CDR3 sequence is CASSVGGGTEQFF. As DNA, the CDR3 is TGTGCCAGCAGCGTAGGGGGAGGAACGGAGCAGTTCTTC.